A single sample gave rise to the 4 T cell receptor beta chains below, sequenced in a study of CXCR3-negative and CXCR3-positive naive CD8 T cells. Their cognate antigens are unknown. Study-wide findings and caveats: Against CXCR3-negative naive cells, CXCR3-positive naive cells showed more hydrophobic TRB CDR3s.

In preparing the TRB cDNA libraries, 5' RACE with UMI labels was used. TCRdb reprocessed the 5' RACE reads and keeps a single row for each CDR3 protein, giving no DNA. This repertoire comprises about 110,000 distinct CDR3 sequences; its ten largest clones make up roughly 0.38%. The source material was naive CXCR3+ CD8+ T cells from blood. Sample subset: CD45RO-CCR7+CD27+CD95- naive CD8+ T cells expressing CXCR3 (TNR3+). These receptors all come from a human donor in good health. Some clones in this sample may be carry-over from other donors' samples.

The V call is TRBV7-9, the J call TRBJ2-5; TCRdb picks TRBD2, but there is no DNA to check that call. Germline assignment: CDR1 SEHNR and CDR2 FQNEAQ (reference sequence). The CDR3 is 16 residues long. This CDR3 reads CASSPPLAGEGETQYF.

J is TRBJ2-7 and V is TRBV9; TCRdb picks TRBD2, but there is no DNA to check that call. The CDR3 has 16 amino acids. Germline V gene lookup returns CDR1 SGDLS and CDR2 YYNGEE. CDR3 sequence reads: CASSASPREISYEQYF.

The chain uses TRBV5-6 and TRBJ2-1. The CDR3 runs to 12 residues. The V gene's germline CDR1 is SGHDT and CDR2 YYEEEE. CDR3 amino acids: CASSFDYNEQFF.

Here the CDR3 reads CSVEDRGLGETQYF. This chain connects TRBV29-1 to TRBJ2-5; TCRdb's D gene call, TRBD2, goes unchecked for lack of DNA. The CDR3 has 14 amino acids. Germline assignment: CDR1 SQVTM and CDR2 ANQGSEA.